This T cell receptor (beta chain) was observed in a study of blood T cell repertoires in COVID-19. As processed by the authors: Cell counts per sample came from amplifying reference gene primers. Data came from immunoSEQ multiplex PCR; TCRdb stores just in-frame clones and leaves some out. V and J calls and clone size are as listed in that table; D and trimming were resolved from the DNA. The table lists under 300,000 clones, about nine tenths of them singletons. Germline CDR1 MGHRA, CDR2 YSYEKL. The CDR3 consists of 15 residues. V gave up 0 bases and J gave up 3 bases, with 12 bases separating them. V and J are TRBV4-1 and TRBJ2-7; possible D gene TRBD1, 6 bases. The sequenced sample was peripheral blood. The clonotype originates from a man between 60 and 70 years old who had recovered from COVID-19. CDR3 residues: CASSQDSGQNYEQYF. In DNA, the CDR3 is TGCGCCAGCAGCCAAGATTCCGGACAGAACTACGAGCAGTACTTC.